The 20 T cell receptor beta chains presented below share a single source sample, sequenced in a study of control samples from healthy donors and cancer patients. Clones were sequenced by immunoSEQ multiplex PCR, and TCRdb holds only the in-frame ones, with some missing. Among a few hundred thousand clones listed, around 90% were seen once. Sequences were obtained from PBMCs. The receptors derive from a man between 35 and 55 years old with head and neck cancer.

In this sample, this clone turned up once. This rearrangement joins TRBV28 to TRBJ1-2; tentative D call: TRBD1 (6 bases). This CDR3 spans 16 amino acids. V gave up 1 base and J gave up 1 base, with 13 bases separating them. Germline CDR1 reads MDHEN; CDR2 reads SYDVKM. The CDR3: CASSLLGQEINYGYTF. CDR3 in DNA: TGTGCCAGCAGTTTATTGGGACAAGAAATTAACTATGGCTACACCTTC.

The V gene is TRBV5-8, the J gene TRBJ2-5; 7 nucleotides line up with TRBD1. V lost 4 bases and J lost 2; bases outside the gene matches: 11. CDR1 and CDR2 from the germline V gene are SGHTS and YDEGEE. The CDR3 spans 16 residues. Here the CDR3 reads CASSKGTALVQETQYF. The CDR3 DNA follows: TGTGCCAGCAGCAAGGGGACAGCCCTCGTACAAGAGACCCAGTACTTC. Full variable domain (missing parts from reference TRBV5-8 and TRBJ2-5): EAGVTQSPTHLIKTRGQQATLRCSPISGHTSVYWYQQALGLGLQFLLWYDEGEERNRGNFPPRFSGRQFPNYSSELNVNALELEDSALYLCASSKGTALVQETQYFGPGTRLLVL.

Concerning this clone: One junction end does not reproduce the germline sequence, and a read error may be involved. J is TRBJ2-7 and V is TRBV29-1; TRBD1 agrees at 7 bases. CDR1 is SQVTM and CDR2 is ANQGSEA in the germline V gene. This CDR3 is built from 12 residues. The CDR3 is CSVEEDRHEQYF. CDR3 coding DNA: TGCAGCGTTGAAGAGGACAGGCACGAACAGTACTTC.

This chain links TRBV7-3 with TRBJ2-7; tentative D call: TRBD2 (5 bases). V lost 2 bases to trimming and J lost 0 bases, with 11 bases between them. The CDR3 spans 15 residues. Germline V CDR1 and CDR2: SGHTA, FQGTGA. CDR3 sequence reads: CASSLGAAFSYEQYF. CDR3 bases: TGTGCCAGCAGCTTAGGAGCGGCGTTCTCCTACGAGCAGTACTTC.

V and J are TRBV7-3 and TRBJ2-3; maybe TRBD2 (5 bases). Trimming shortened V by 1 base and J by 4 bases, and 18 bases separated the two germline ends. The CDR3 sequence is 17 residues long. Germline CDR1 is SGHTA and CDR2 is FQGTGA. Written as DNA, the CDR3 is TGTGCCAGCAGCTTAAGAGGTTTGGGCCCCGGGGCAGATACGCAGTATTTT. Protein product: CASSLRGLGPGADTQYF.

J is TRBJ1-1 and V is TRBV28; D unresolved. V dropped 3 bases and J dropped 5 bases, with 19 bases sitting between them. CDR1 and CDR2 from the germline V gene are MDHEN and SYDVKM. The CDR3 is made up of 16 amino acids. The CDR3: CASSFAVVRKETEAFF. Here the CDR3 DNA reads TGTGCCAGCAGTTTTGCGGTGGTCAGGAAAGAAACTGAAGCTTTCTTT.

This chain joins TRBV27 and TRBJ2-3; D is perhaps TRBD1 or TRBD2 (5 bases each). This CDR3 has 15 residues. V was clipped by 4 bases and J by 2 bases, with 13 bases between them. Looked up from germline, CDR1 is MNHEY and CDR2 is SMNVEV (reference sequence). The CDR3 reads CASSYRDGTTDTQYF. CDR3 sequence (DNA): TGTGCCAGCAGTTATCGGGACGGGACCACAGATACGCAGTATTTT.

This chain connects TRBV12-3 or TRBV12-4 to TRBJ2-7; D not resolved. The CDR3 loop spans 12 amino acids. V was trimmed by 8 bases and J by 3 bases, leaving 11 bases between them. The CDR3 reads CASSRWGYEQYF. In DNA form, the CDR3 reads TGTGCCAGCTCCCGGTGGGGCTACGAGCAGTACTTC.

In its sample, this clone was seen a few times. This sequence joins TRBV6-2 or TRBV6-3 and TRBJ1-2; no firm D call. Germline V gene data show CDR1 as MNHEY and CDR2 as SVGEGT. The CDR3 consists of 13 residues. Trimming pared 2 bases from V and 4 bases from J, leaving 8 bases between. CDR3 bases: TGTGCCAGCAGTTACGAGGCAGTCTATGGCTACACCTTC. Translating gives CASSYEAVYGYTF.

This chain links TRBV11-2 with TRBJ2-7; D is unresolved. Trimming stripped 1 base from V and 0 bases from J, with 10 bases between. CDR1 and CDR2 (germline): SGHAT, FQNNGV. The CDR3 is 15 amino acids. The CDR3 bases are TGTGCCAGCAGCTTAGCGCGCGGCAGCTCCTACGAGCAGTACTTC. It encodes CASSLARGSSYEQYF. The entire variable domain, with the rest obtained from reference TRBV11-2 and TRBJ2-7, is as follows: EAGVAQSPRYKIIEKRQSVAFWCNPISGHATLYWYQQILGQGPKLLIQFQNNGVVDDSQLPKDRFSAERLKGVDSTLKIQPAKLEDSAVYLCASSLARGSSYEQYFGPGTRLTVT.

A few counts support this clone. The chain joins TRBV6-5 to TRBJ1-5; 9 bases fit TRBD1. The CDR3 sequence is 15 residues long. The V and J ends lost 5 bases and 5 bases, in that order; junction bases with no gene match: 7. Germline CDR1 and CDR2: MNHEY and SVGAGI. CDR3: CASSPSQGAYQPQHF. The CDR3 coding sequence is TGTGCCAGCAGTCCCTCACAGGGGGCGTATCAGCCCCAGCATTTT.

The chain uses TRBV10-3 and TRBJ1-1; D possibly corresponds to TRBD1 (5 bases). The germline V gene has CDR1 ENHRY and CDR2 SYGVKD. This CDR3 is built from 13 residues. V was clipped by 6 bases and J by 1 base, with 9 bases between them. CDR3 sequence reads: CAIRGRENTEAFF. The CDR3 DNA follows: TGTGCCATCAGGGGGCGGGAGAACACTGAAGCTTTCTTT.

Turning to this clone: At the DNA level, this CDR3 is encoded by other sequences in the same sample as well. The chain employs TRBV5-1 and TRBJ2-2, with 11 bases that match TRBD1. CDR3 length: 16 amino acids. The germline gives CDR1 SGHRS, CDR2 YFSETQ. The V segment lost 4 bases and the J segment 4 bases; nucleotides outside the gene matches: 6. The DNA for the CDR3 is TGCGCCAGCAGCCCAAGGACAGGGGGCGGCACCGGGGAGCTGTTTTTT. It yields the protein CASSPRTGGGTGELFF.

The V gene is TRBV12-3 or TRBV12-4, the J gene TRBJ2-5; D not resolved. The CDR3 spans 13 residues. Trimming shortened V by 2 bases and J by 5 bases, and 9 bases separated the two germline ends. DNA of the CDR3: TGTGCCAGCAGTTTATTACATCGGGAGACCCAGTACTTC. It is translated as CASSLLHRETQYF.

The V and J genes are TRBV7-3 and TRBJ2-1, with D uncertain. This CDR3 region has 15 residues. Trimming removed 2 bases at V and 0 bases at J, with 8 bases between. Germline-derived CDR1 and CDR2 are SGHTA and FQGTGA. This CDR3 is CASSLSRSSYNEQFF. CDR3 in DNA: TGTGCCAGCAGCTTATCGCGAAGCTCCTACAATGAGCAGTTCTTC.

This chain uses TRBV29-1 with TRBJ2-5, with TRBD2 matching 8 bases. In germline, CDR1 is SQVTM, CDR2 ANQGSEA. J gave up 0 bases and V 7 bases, and 4 bases lay outside the gene matches. The CDR3 is made up of 13 amino acids. Here the CDR3 DNA reads TGCAGCGCACTAGCGGAGAACCAAGAGACCCAGTACTTC. Translated: CSALAENQETQYF.

This clone has just a few counts. J is TRBJ2-3 and V is TRBV28, with TRBD2 identical over 7 bases. Looked up from germline, CDR1 is MDHEN and CDR2 is SYDVKM. This CDR3 has 13 residues. V lost 8 bases to trimming and J lost 0 bases; unmatched junction nucleotides: 2. CDR3 nucleotide sequence: TGTGCCAGCTTTAGCGGGAGCACAGATACGCAGTATTTT. Its translation: CASFSGSTDTQYF.

The chain uses TRBV19 and TRBJ2-7, with D possibly TRBD1 on 6 matching bases. Trimming stripped 3 bases from V and 1 base from J, with 13 bases between. From germline, CDR1 is LNHDA and CDR2 SQIVND (reference sequence). The CDR3 is 15 amino acids. The chain's CDR3 is CASSMWQGLSYEQYF. The CDR3, as DNA: TGTGCCAGTAGTATGTGGCAGGGGTTATCCTACGAGCAGTACTTC.

The chain links TRBV4-3 to TRBJ1-1, with D possibly being TRBD1 (6 bases). CDR3 length: 13 amino acids. V was cut by 4 bases and J by 1 base, with 7 bases left in between. Looked up from germline, CDR1 is LGHNA and CDR2 is YSLEER. CDR3 in amino acids: CASSPTGNTEAFF. The CDR3 DNA reads TGCGCCAGCAGCCCGACAGGGAACACTGAAGCTTTCTTT.

This clone was counted only a few times. The CDR3: CASSSSTGGANPSSYEQYF. The CDR3, as DNA: TGTGCCAGCAGTAGTTCGACAGGGGGCGCGAATCCATCTTCCTACGAGCAGTACTTC. J is TRBJ2-7 and V is TRBV6-2 or TRBV6-3; 10 positions agree with TRBD1. V gave up 5 bases and J gave up 1 base; unmatched junction bases: 17. CDR3 size: 19 residues. Looked up from germline, CDR1 is MNHEY and CDR2 is SVGEGT.